This paragraph covers one T cell receptor (beta chain) sequence. Assay used: immunoSEQ multiplex PCR; TCRdb lists only in-frame clones, some missing. The sample has 90,000 to 100,000 clones, 89% seen once; the top ten hold about 10%. The record originates from a study of PD-1 blockade in classical Hodgkin lymphoma. The wider study: Patients in the cohort were put on intravenous nivolumab, 3 mg/kg every 2 weeks.

The CDR3 has 12 residues. The germline V and J ends were trimmed by 7 bases and 6 bases, with 11 bases remaining between them. Looked up from germline, CDR1 is MNHEY and CDR2 is SMNVEV (reference sequence). Every single patient, without exception, relapsed after autologous stem cell transplantation, and brentuximab vedotin exposure varied. Complete response, partial response or progressive disease constituted the best responses recorded. This receptor was identified in a human donor with classical Hodgkin lymphoma. This chain connects TRBV27 to TRBJ2-3; D ambiguous. The source material was peripheral blood mononuclear cells (PBMCs), sampled before the second cycle of nivolumab. CDR3 protein: CASTSPLDTQYF. As DNA, the CDR3 is TGTGCCAGCACGTCCCCACTTGATACGCAGTATTTT.